These 10 T cell receptor beta chains share one sample of origin, sequenced in a study of breast tumors, draining lymph nodes, adjacent tissues. TCRdb called the multiplex PCR reads again in MiXCR, with one record for every CDR3 protein. This sample has 120,000 to 150,000 distinct CDR3 sequences; 32% occur once, and the top ten carry roughly 2.2%. Axillary draining lymph nodes of breast cancer patients supplied the node samples. Sequencing input: axillary lymph node tissue. These receptors were collected from a female donor with breast cancer. Some clones in this sample may be carry-over from other donors' samples.

The rearrangement links TRBV7-2 to TRBJ2-7; D is perhaps TRBD2 (5 bases). This CDR3 region has 13 residues. Germline V lookup: CDR1 SGHTA, CDR2 FQGNSA. The CDR3 DNA reads as TGTGCCAGCAGCTTCGGGGTGTCCTACGAGCAGCACGTT. This sequence encodes CASSFGVSYEQHV.

This clonotype was recorded many times. This rearrangement joins TRBV2 to TRBJ1-2, with a possible D match to TRBD1 (5 bases). There are 13 residues in the CDR3. With 4 bases removed from V and 4 bases from J, the gap between germline ends came to 10 bases. CDR1 and CDR2 (germline): SNHLY, FYNNEI. For the CDR3, the DNA is TGTGCCAGCAGTGTAGAAGGGGCCTATGGCTACACCTTC. Its protein product is CASSVEGAYGYTF.

This clonotype was found a few times. Since a much larger clone is just one base distant, this may be a read error. V and J are TRBV11-2 and TRBJ1-3; no clear D. The CDR3 contains 16 residues. The V and J ends lost 5 bases and 3 bases respectively, with 17 bases between them. Germline V gene data show CDR1 as SGHAT and CDR2 as FQNNGV. DNA for the CDR3: TGTGCCAGCAGCCCCAGGACTCCCTCGGTTGGAAACACCATATATTTT. Translating it yields CASSPRTPSVGNTIYF.

The table lists this clonotype with many counts. This rearrangement joins TRBV20-1 to TRBJ2-7, with 8 bases aligning to TRBD1. The germline V gene has CDR1 DFQATT and CDR2 SNEGSKA (reference sequence). The V segment lost 0 bases and the J segment 1 base; nucleotides outside the gene matches: 8. The CDR3 loop spans 16 amino acids. The CDR3 region has the DNA TGCAGTGCTAGAGATTCGAGGGACAGGATTTCCTACGAGCAGTACTTC. It codes for CSARDSRDRISYEQYF.

This rearrangement joins TRBV7-9 to TRBJ1-5; D remains ambiguous. Per germline, CDR1 SEHNR and CDR2 FQNEAQ (reference sequence). The CDR3 totals 13 residues. V was shortened by 3 bases and J by 5 bases, with 8 bases between the two germline ends. In nucleotides, the CDR3 is TGTGCCAGCAGCTTGGCGTTCGATCAGCCCCAGCATTTT. As protein: CASSLAFDQPQHF. Supplemented by reference TRBV7-9 and TRBJ1-5, the full variable domain reads DTGVSQNPRHKITKRGQNVTFRCDPISEHNRLYWYRQTLGQGPEFLTYFQNEAQLEKSRLLSDRFSAERPKGSFSTLEIQRTEQGDSAMYLCASSLAFDQPQHFGDGTRLSIL.

The rearrangement joins TRBV4-2 to TRBJ2-5; maybe TRBD2 (7 bases). This CDR3 spans 16 amino acids. CDR1 and CDR2 (germline): LGHNA, YNFKEQ. Trimming stripped 5 bases from V and 11 bases from J, with 27 bases between. The CDR3 here is CASSLDPGGGYNEQYF. CDR3 in DNA: TGTGCCAGCAGCTTAGACCCGGGCGGGGGCTACAATGAGCAGTACTTC.

In regard to this clonotype: At one end the junction does not follow the germline gene, possibly because of a read error. The V call is TRBV7-8, the J call TRBJ2-7; tentatively, D is TRBD1 or TRBD2 (5 bases each). Germline V gene sequence: CDR1 SGHVS, CDR2 FQNEAQ. The CDR3 runs to 15 residues. The CDR3 here is CASSLDPGRSSEQHF. The CDR3 DNA is TGTGCCAGCAGCTTAGATCCAGGGAGAAGTTCCGAGCAGCACTTC. The full variable domain, completed using reference TRBV7-8 and TRBJ2-7, is GAGVSQSPRYKVAKRGQDVALRCDPISGHVSLFWYQQALGQGPEFLTYFQNEAQLDKSGLPSDRFFAERPEGSVSTLKIQRTQQEDSAVYLCASSLDPGRSSEQHFGPGTRLTVT.

The rearrangement uses TRBV25-1 and TRBJ2-5; 8 bases are a match to TRBD2. The germline V gene has CDR1 MGHDK and CDR2 SYGVNS. The CDR3 consists of 17 residues. The CDR3: CAGLVPMRGANQETQYF. The CDR3 nucleotides read TGTGCGGGGTTAGTCCCTATGCGGGGGGCCAACCAAGAGACCCAGTACTTC.

DNA for the CDR3: TGTGCCAGCAGTCCGTGGACGGCCAACACCGGGGAGCAGTTCTTC. This sequence encodes CASSPWTANTGEQFF. V gene TRBV6-1 combines with J gene TRBJ2-1; D ambiguous. This CDR3 has 15 amino acids. V gave up 5 bases and J gave up 10 bases, with 21 bases separating them. Germline lookup yields CDR1 MNHNS and CDR2 SASEGT.

The chain carries TRBV3-1 and TRBJ1-3; D gene uncertain. V gave up 2 bases and J gave up 2 bases, with 4 bases separating them. The germline V gene has CDR1 LGHDT and CDR2 YNNKEL (reference sequence). The CDR3 is 13 amino acids. The CDR3 loop reads CASSQSAGNTIYF. CDR3 sequence (DNA): TGTGCCAGCAGCCAATCAGCTGGAAACACCATATATTTT.